This T cell receptor beta chain was sequenced during a study of Ad26.COV2.S vaccination and SARS-CoV-2 variants. As for the study in general: Once, or twice with 56 days between doses, Ad26.COV2.S was given intramuscularly. General study findings and limits: Breadth and depth estimates from TCRs may understate total T cell responses. Placebo and vaccine recipients had non-spike TCR breadth that was similar. Following vaccination, spike-specific CD8+ and CD4+ T cell responses reportedly exhibited substantial breadth.

Treatment in this sample: some 20 received Ad26.COV2.S at low or high dose, single or two shots; 5 received placebo; per-sample allocation not given. On day 63 after the first injection, vaccine and placebo recipients gave samples. Generated by immunoSEQ multiplex PCR, the TCRdb table keeps only in-frame clones and is missing some. The sample holds about 680,000 clones, more than 70% seen once. This CDR3 region has 13 residues. The germline V gene has CDR1 MRHNA and CDR2 SNTAGT. Trimming removed 7 bases from V and 4 bases from J, with 13 bases in between. Worth noting for this clone: Its antigen is unknown.

This specimen consisted of peripheral blood, obtained in a trial of Ad26.COV2.S vaccine versus placebo. The chain joins TRBV6-4 to TRBJ1-1; D is unresolved. The clonotype originates from a person aged 18 to 59 who received the Ad26.COV2.S COVID-19 vaccine or a placebo. CDR3 bases: TGTGCCAGCATGAGACGGGAGGGCACTGAAGCTTTCTTT. Translating it yields CASMRREGTEAFF.